One and the same sample provided the 7 T cell receptor beta chains below, sequenced in a study of brain T cells in children with intractable seizures (dated by TCRdb to the early 2020s). Reading the label with the study, this specimen's time point is: resected brain tissue, or blood drawn just prior to surgery. The library came from the immunoSEQ multiplex PCR assay. TCRdb stores this immuneACCESS table with in-frame sequences only. Part of the clones is absent; in the studies checked, under half of the shortfall reflects unresolved V genes, and no reason is known for the rest. Across this sample there are some 76,000 clones, with more than 85% seen only once. More than 1.5% of the sample belongs to the ten largest clones. Sample: peripheral blood, taken at surgery. The receptor set was obtained from a boy younger than two with tuberous sclerosis and intractable seizures.

Only one count was recorded for this clone. This chain joins TRBV6-5 and TRBJ2-1; TRBD2 matches at 8 bases. V lost 6 bases to trimming and J lost 5 bases; unmatched junction nucleotides: 9. The CDR3 runs 15 residues. Germline V gene lookup returns CDR1 MNHEY and CDR2 SVGAGI. CDR3 bases: TGTGCCAGCAGCACAGCGGGGGCCAGGGACAATGAGCAGTTCTTC. Amino acid sequence: CASSTAGARDNEQFF.

CDR3 nucleotides: TGTGCCAGCAGTTTATTCCTAGTCTCCTACAATGAGCAGTTCTTC. Its protein is CASSLFLVSYNEQFF. V is TRBV28 and J is TRBJ2-1, with D unclear. In germline, CDR1 is MDHEN, CDR2 SYDVKM. CDR3 size: 15 residues. V lost 1 base to trimming and J lost 0 bases, with 7 bases between them.

The chain uses TRBV5-1 and TRBJ2-1; 10 bases are shared with TRBD2. In germline, CDR1 is SGHRS, CDR2 YFSETQ. The CDR3 sequence is 16 residues long. V dropped 7 bases and J dropped 6; count of bases not matched to a gene: 13. The CDR3 sequence is CASSLRTGTSVNEQFF. For the CDR3, the DNA is TGCGCCAGCTCTTTACGAACCGGGACTAGCGTCAATGAGCAGTTCTTC.

The chain uses TRBV11-1 and TRBJ2-1; the match to TRBD2 covers 9 bases. V gave up 2 bases and J gave up 9 bases; unmatched junction bases: 11. Germline lookup yields CDR1 SGHAT and CDR2 FQDESV (reference sequence). This CDR3 contains 16 residues. CDR3 coding DNA: TGTGCCAGCAGCTTATCGGATCGCGGGGGGGCTCGTGAGCAGTTCTTC. Translating gives CASSLSDRGGAREQFF.

As regards this clone: One end of the junction is discordant with germline, which a read error may explain. This chain uses TRBV7-9 with TRBJ1-6; D might be TRBD1 (6 bases). The CDR3 has 16 residues. CDR1 is SEHNR, CDR2 FQNEAQ, per germline (reference sequence). The CDR3 coding sequence is TGTGCCAGCAGTAAGACGGGGGGCGACTATTATTCACCCCTCCACTTT. Amino acids: CASSKTGGDYYSPLHF.

The chain employs TRBV2 and TRBJ2-4; D is possibly TRBD2 (6 bases). This CDR3 region has 16 residues. Trimming took off 3 bases at V and 0 bases at J, with 12 bases between the two ends. Germline CDR1 SNHLY, CDR2 FYNNEI. CDR3 coding DNA: TGTGCCAGCAGTGACGGCGGGGACCTAGCCAAAAACATTCAGTACTTC. Amino acid sequence: CASSDGGDLAKNIQYF.

This chain connects TRBV2 to TRBJ1-4; D is unclear. V dropped 2 bases and J dropped 11 bases, with 15 bases sitting between them. From germline, CDR1 is SNHLY and CDR2 FYNNEI. The CDR3 has 14 residues. The CDR3 region is CASSERRARQKLFF. In nucleotides, the CDR3 is TGTGCCAGCAGTGAAAGACGTGCCCGCCAGAAACTGTTTTTT.